The sequence of this T cell receptor beta chain was determined in a study of T cell responses to AZD1222 COVID-19 vaccine. Findings of the study overall: Baseline seropositivity occurred in only 5 to 7 AZD1222 recipients.

TCRdb's table, derived via immunoSEQ multiplex PCR, lists solely in-frame clones and lacks some. Of approximately 160,000 clones listed, around 91% are singletons. To note about this clone: No antigen is known for it.

Trimming left V 10 bases short and J 1 base short, with 11 bases between. This CDR3 has 12 amino acids. Germline CDR1 MNHEY, CDR2 SMNVEV (reference sequence). The sample was peripheral blood, taken on day 0 of AZD1222 vaccination. The V call is TRBV27, the J call TRBJ2-7; unclear D gene. The receptor's source is an adult in good health. The CDR3 nucleotides are TGTGCCACCCGTGACTCATCCTACGAGCAGTACTTC. It codes for CATRDSSYEQYF.